What follows describes a single TCR beta chain. This sample is part of a study of shared clonotypes between healthy human individuals. Generated by immunoSEQ multiplex PCR, the TCRdb table keeps only in-frame clones and is missing some. This sample has around 79,000 clones, with roughly three fifths found just once. V dropped 4 bases and J dropped 5; count of bases not matched to a gene: 12. From germline, CDR1 is SEHNR and CDR2 FQNEAQ (reference sequence). This CDR3 is built from 16 residues. Sample: memory CD8+ T cells sorted from blood. Indicated subset: CD45RO+ cells pooled with CCR7-negative TemRA cells. The V and J genes are TRBV7-9 and TRBJ2-5; the match to TRBD1 covers 8 bases. This sequence originates from a man younger than 40 in good health. CDR3 nucleotides: TGTGCCAGCAGCTCGTCCCCCACAGGGGGACGGGAGACCCAGTACTTC. Amino acids: CASSSSPTGGRETQYF.